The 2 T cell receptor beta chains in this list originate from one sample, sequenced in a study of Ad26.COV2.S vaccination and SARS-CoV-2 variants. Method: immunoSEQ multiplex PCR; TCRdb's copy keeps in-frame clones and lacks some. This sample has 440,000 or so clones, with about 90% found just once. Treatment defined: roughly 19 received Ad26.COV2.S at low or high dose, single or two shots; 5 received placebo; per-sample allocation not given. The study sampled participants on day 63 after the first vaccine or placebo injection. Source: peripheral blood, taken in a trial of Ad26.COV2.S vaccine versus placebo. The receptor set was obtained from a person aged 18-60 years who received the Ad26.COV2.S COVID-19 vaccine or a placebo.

The CDR3 spells CASSRGYEQYF. The CDR3 DNA reads TGTGCCAGCAGTCGCGGGTACGAGCAGTACTTC. The rearrangement joins TRBV7-2 to TRBJ2-7; D perhaps matches TRBD2 (5 bases). Germline V lookup: CDR1 SGHTA, CDR2 FQGNSA. V lost 6 bases and J 4 bases, leaving 7 bases between the germline ends. The CDR3 loop spans 11 amino acids.

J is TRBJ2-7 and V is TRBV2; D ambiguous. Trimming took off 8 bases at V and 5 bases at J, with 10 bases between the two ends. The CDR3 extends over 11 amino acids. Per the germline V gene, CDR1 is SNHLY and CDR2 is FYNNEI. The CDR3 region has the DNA TGTGCCAGCCGGGTCTTCAACGAGCAGTACTTC. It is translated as CASRVFNEQYF.